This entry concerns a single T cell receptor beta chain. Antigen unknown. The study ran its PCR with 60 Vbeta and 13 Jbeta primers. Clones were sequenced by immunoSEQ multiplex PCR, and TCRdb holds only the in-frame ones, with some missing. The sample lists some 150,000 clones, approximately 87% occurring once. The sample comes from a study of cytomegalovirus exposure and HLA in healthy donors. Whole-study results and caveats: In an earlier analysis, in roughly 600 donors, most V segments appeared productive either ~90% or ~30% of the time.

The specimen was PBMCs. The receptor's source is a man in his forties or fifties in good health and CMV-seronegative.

The DNA for the CDR3 is TGTGCCAGTAGTATAATCGACCCAGGCATCTTAGATGGCTACACCTTC. This translates into CASSIIDPGILDGYTF. The chain is built from TRBV19 and TRBJ1-2; no firm D call. Looked up from germline, CDR1 is LNHDA and CDR2 is SQIVND (reference sequence). The V end lost 2 bases, the J end lost 6 bases, and 19 bases lay between the germline ends. CDR3 length equals 16 residues.